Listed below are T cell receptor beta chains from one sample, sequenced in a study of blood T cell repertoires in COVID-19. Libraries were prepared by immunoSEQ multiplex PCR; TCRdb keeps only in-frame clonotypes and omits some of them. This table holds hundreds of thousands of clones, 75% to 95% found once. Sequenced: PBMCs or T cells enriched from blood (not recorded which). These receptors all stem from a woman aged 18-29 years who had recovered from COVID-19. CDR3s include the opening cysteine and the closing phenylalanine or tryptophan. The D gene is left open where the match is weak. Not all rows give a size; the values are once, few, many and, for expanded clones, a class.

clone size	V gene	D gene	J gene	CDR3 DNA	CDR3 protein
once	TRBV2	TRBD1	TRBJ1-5	TGTGCCAGCAGTGACCGAACAGGGGGCAATCAGCCCCAGCATTTT	CASSDRTGGNQPQHF
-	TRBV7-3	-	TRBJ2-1	TGTGCCAGCAGCTTAAGCGGACTCCCTTACCCCAATGAGCAGTTCTTC	CASSLSGLPYPNEQFF
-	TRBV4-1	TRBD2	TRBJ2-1	TGCGCCAGCAGCCGACTAGCGGGAGGGAAAAATGAGCAGTTCTTC	CASSRLAGGKNEQFF
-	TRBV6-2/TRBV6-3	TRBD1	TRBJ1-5	TGTGCCAGCAGTTGGACAGGCGGCAATCAGCCCCAGCATTTT	CASSWTGGNQPQHF
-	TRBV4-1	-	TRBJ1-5	TGCGCCAGCAGCTCCATCCACCTGGTAGGGGTTCAGCCCCAGCATTTT	CASSSIHLVGVQPQHF
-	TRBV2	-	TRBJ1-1	TGTGCCAGCAGTGAATCTCCGGGGGATGAAGCTTTCTTT	CASSESPGDEAFF
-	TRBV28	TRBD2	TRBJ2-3	TGTGCCAGCAGTTTAGCGGGGGGCCCCACAGATACGCAGTATTTT	CASSLAGGPTDTQYF
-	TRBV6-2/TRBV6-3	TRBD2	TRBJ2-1	TGTGCCAGCAGTTACTTTAGCGGGGCATCTAATTACAATGAGCAGTTCTTC	CASSYFSGASNYNEQFF
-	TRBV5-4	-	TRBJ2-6	TGTGCCAGCAGCTTCGCCAGGGGGGCTGGGGCCAACGTCCTGACTTTC	CASSFARGAGANVLTF
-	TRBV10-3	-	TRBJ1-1	TGTGCCATCAGTGAGTCGTGGCCTGAGGTGAGCCCTCTGAACACTGAAGCTTTCTTT	CAISESWPEVSPLNTEAFF
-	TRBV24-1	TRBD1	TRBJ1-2	TGTGCCACCAGTGATTTAGGGCAGGGGGGAACCTACACCTTC	CATSDLGQGGTYTF
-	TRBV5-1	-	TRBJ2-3	TGCGCCAGCAGCTTGCGGCGTTTGAGGAATAGCACAGATACGCAGTATTTT	CASSLRRLRNSTDTQYF
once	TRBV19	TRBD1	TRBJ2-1	TGTGCCAGTAGTAGGGACAGGGGGATTTACAATGAGCAGTTCTTC	CASSRDRGIYNEQFF
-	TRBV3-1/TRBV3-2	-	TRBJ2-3	TGTGCCAGCAGCCAGATCCCGGGGGTCCCCCTTTCAGATACGCAGTATTTT	CASSQIPGVPLSDTQYF
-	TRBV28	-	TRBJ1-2	TGTGCCAGCAGCACGATAAGCGAACCTAACTATGGCTACACCTTC	CASSTISEPNYGYTF
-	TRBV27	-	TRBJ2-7	TGTGCCAGCAGTTTATCGGCCGGAGACTACCCTCCCTACGAGCAGTACTTC	CASSLSAGDYPPYEQYF
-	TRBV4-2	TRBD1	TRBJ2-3	TGTGCCAGCAGCGTGCGGCTAGGACAGGGAGAGCCAGATACGCAGTATTTT	CASSVRLGQGEPDTQYF
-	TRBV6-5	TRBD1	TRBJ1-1	TGTGCCAGCAGTAGACCCGGACAGGGGGGCGAAGCTTTCTTT	CASSRPGQGGEAFF
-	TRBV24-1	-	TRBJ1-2	TGTGCCACCAGTGACCCCCCGACAGACTATGGCTACACCTTC	CATSDPPTDYGYTF
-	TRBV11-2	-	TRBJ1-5	TGTGCCAGCAGCTTACTACCCAATCAGCCCCAGCATTTT	CASSLLPNQPQHF
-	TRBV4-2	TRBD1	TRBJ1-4	TGTGCCAGCAGCCAAGACCCCGCCGGGACAGTAAATGAAAAACTGTTTTTT	CASSQDPAGTVNEKLFF
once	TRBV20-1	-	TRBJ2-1	TGCAGTGCCAGTAGCGACATCAGGGGAAATGAGCAGTTCTTC	CSASSDIRGNEQFF
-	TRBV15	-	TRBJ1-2	TGTGCCACCAGCAGAGACGGCTATGGCTACACCTTC	CATSRDGYGYTF
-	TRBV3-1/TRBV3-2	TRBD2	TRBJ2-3	TGTGCCAGCAGCCCTCCAATCCGGGACTACATTAGTTCAGATACGCAGTATTTT	CASSPPIRDYISSDTQYF
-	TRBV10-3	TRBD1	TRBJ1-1	TGTGCCATCAGTGCCGTCGACAGGGGGCAAGACACTGAAGCTTTCTTT	CAISAVDRGQDTEAFF
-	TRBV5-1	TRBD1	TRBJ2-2	TGCGCCAGCAGCCTAGAACCGGGACAGGGTTCCGGGGAGCTGTTTTTT	CASSLEPGQGSGELFF
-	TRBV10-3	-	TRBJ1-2	TGTGCCATCACCTCGGGACTTCAAGAGAATGGCTACACCTTC	CAITSGLQENGYTF
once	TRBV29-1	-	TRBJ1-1	TGCAGCGTTAGTGCAGGGTACTTAGAGAACACTGAAGCTTTCTTT	CSVSAGYLENTEAFF
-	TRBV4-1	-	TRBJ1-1	TGCGCCAGCAGCCGATCCTTGGTCGGTGGGGGGAGCACTGAAGCTTTCTTT	CASSRSLVGGGSTEAFF
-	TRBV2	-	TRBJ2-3	TGTGCCAGCAGTCCACCCCCTGGTGCAGGGTACACAGATACGCAGTATTTT	CASSPPPGAGYTDTQYF
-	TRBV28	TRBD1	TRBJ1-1	TGTGCCAGCAGCCCGACAGGGGAGAACACTGAAGCTTTCTTT	CASSPTGENTEAFF
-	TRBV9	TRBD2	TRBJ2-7	TGTGCCAGCAGCCCAAGGACAGGGTCCGGACTAGCGGGAGGGGAAAGCTCCTACGAGCAGTACTTC	CASSPRTGSGLAGGESSYEQYF
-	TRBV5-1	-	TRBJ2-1	TGCGCCAGCAGCTCTGAGTTCTCCTACAATGAGCAGTTCTTC	CASSSEFSYNEQFF
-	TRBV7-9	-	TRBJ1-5	TGTGCCAGCAGCCGCGCCGCCGGCAATCAGCCCCAGCATTTT	CASSRAAGNQPQHF
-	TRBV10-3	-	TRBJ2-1	TGTGCCATCAGCCAGGCGGGCAATGAGCAGTTCTTC	CAISQAGNEQFF
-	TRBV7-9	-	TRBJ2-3	TGTGCCAGCAGCAGCGACAGTAGGACGCAGTATTTT	CASSSDSRTQYF
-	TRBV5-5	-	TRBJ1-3	TGTGCCAGCAGCCCAGTGGGGCGGAACTCTGGAAACACCATATATTTT	CASSPVGRNSGNTIYF
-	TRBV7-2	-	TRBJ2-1	TGTGCCAGCAGCCAAGGACACCCTCTTGGTGAGCAGTTCTTC	CASSQGHPLGEQFF
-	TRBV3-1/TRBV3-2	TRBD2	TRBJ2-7	TGTGCCAGCAGCGAAAGACCGGGACTAGCGGAGGAGCTCTACGAGCAGTACTTC	CASSERPGLAEELYEQYF
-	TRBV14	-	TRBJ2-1	TGTGCCAGCAGCCAAGGGTGGAGAGTCAAGTTCTTC	CASSQGWRVKFF
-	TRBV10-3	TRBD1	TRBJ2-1	TGTGCCATCAGTGGCCCGGACAGGAGCTCCTACAATGAGCAGTTCTTC	CAISGPDRSSYNEQFF
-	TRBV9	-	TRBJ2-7	TGTGCCAGCGGGGACTCCCGTCCCCACGAGCAGTACTTC	CASGDSRPHEQYF
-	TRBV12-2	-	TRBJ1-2	TGTGCAAGTCGCTTACCATACGGACAGGGAGCTGATGGCTACACCTTC	CASRLPYGQGADGYTF